This TCR beta chain is from a study of graft-versus-host responses after intestinal transplantation. Study-level information: Isolated intestinal, liver-intestinal, or multivisceral transplants had been given to the recipients.

Sequenced by immunoSEQ multiplex PCR; TCRdb stores in-frame clones only, minus some. The table lists under 20,000 clones, 86% of them singletons. Study conclusions and caveats: Peak circulating GvH clone levels tracked with early post-transplant HvG declines. Recipient marrow harbored GvH clones, some of which surfaced first in ileum or blood.

Details on this clone: The antigen is not known.

The posterior iliac crest or another site supplied bone marrow after transplant. The germline V gene encodes CDR1 SEHNR and CDR2 FQNEAQ (reference sequence). Deletions cut 5 bases from V and 3 bases from J, with 17 bases between. The CDR3 has 16 residues. This TCR derives from a human patient who received an intestinal transplant, so some T cells may come from the graft donor. Sequencing was performed on bone marrow, taken about 130 days after transplant. The V call is TRBV7-9, the J call TRBJ1-3, with D possibly being TRBD1 (5 bases). CDR3 sequence: CASSAGAAGNGNTIYF. CDR3 DNA sequence: TGTGCCAGCAGCGCCGGCGCGGCAGGGAATGGAAACACCATATATTTT.